The T cell receptor beta chain described here comes from a study of shared clonotypes between healthy human individuals. As for the study in general: Each donor's CD8 memory used one plate, CD8 naive two, each CD4 subset three.

Germline V gene data show CDR1 as SGHRS and CDR2 as YFSETQ. The CDR3 covers 16 residues. J lost 1 base, V lost 4 bases, and 6 bases had no gene match. All the donors were Caucasian adults who lived in Nashville, Tennessee. Overall study results and limits: Generation of non-shared clonotypes was less probable than generation of clonotypes shared by all four donors.

Concerning this clone: Antigen unknown.

Libraries were prepared by immunoSEQ multiplex PCR; TCRdb keeps only in-frame clonotypes and omits some of them. The repertoire includes 2 million to 2.5 million clones, 93% of them detected once, and roughly 0.39% sits in the top ten. Sequenced sample: naive CD4+ T cells from PBMCs. Stated subset: CD45RA+ positively selected. The TCR originated in a man aged 18 to 29 in good health. Some clones in this sample may be carry-over from other donors' samples. The gene calls are TRBV5-1 and TRBJ2-3, with 10 bases lining up with TRBD2. The CDR3 DNA reads TGCGCCAGCAGCCTCCGGACTAGCGGTGGCACAGATACGCAGTATTTT. It translates to CASSLRTSGGTDTQYF.